What follows is one T cell receptor (beta chain) and its context. The repertoire was sequenced with immunoSEQ multiplex PCR; TCRdb's copy has only in-frame clones and lacks some. The table includes approximately 350,000 clones, just over 95% detected once. The germline CDR1 and CDR2 sequences are SEHNR and FQNEAQ (reference sequence). The CDR3 is 15 residues long. V was shortened by 5 bases and J by 5 bases, with 19 bases between the two germline ends. This sample is part of a study of shared clonotypes between healthy human individuals. The chain carries TRBV7-9 and TRBJ2-7, with D unclear. This clonotype was sampled from a man between 25 and 39 years old in good health. Sequenced input: memory CD8+ T cells sorted from blood. Subset noted: CD45RO+ cells pooled with CCR7-negative TemRA cells. The CDR3 bases are TGTGCCAGCAGCCCAGAAAGGTTAGCTCTCGACGAGCAGTACTTC. Amino acids: CASSPERLALDEQYF.